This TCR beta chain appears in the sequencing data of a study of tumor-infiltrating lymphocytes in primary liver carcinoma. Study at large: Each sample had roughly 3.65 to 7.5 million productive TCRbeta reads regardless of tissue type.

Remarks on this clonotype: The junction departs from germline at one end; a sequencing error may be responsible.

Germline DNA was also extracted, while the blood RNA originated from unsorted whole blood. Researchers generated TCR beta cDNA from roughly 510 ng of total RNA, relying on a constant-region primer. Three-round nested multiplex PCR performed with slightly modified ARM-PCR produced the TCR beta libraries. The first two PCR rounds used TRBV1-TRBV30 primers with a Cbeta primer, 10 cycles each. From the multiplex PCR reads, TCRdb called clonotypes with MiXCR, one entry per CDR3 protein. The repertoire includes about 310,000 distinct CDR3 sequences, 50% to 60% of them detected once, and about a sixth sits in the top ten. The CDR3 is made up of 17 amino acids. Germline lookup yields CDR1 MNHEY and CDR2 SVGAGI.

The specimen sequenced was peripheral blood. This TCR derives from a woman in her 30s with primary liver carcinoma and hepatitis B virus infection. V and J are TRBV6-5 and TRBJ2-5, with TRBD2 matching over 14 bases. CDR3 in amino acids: CASSYRTSGRSQGTQYF. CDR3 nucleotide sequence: TGTGCCAGCAGTTACCGGACTAGCGGGAGGTCTCAAGGGACCCAGTACTTC.